The entry below gives a single T cell receptor beta chain sequence along with its context. Its antigen is as yet unknown. This sample was taken from a study of vaccination and CD4 T cells after COVID-19. On the study more broadly: Convalescent patients, a few in number, were sampled at day 14 and days 161 to 241 post-vaccination.

Sequence data for DNA of cultured CD4+ T cells were generated by the Oncomine TCR Beta short-read assay. TCRdb recomputed calls from the PCR reads with MiXCR, one row per CDR3 protein. The sample yields more than 15,000 distinct CDR3 sequences, about 50% seen once. The CDR3 has 14 residues. Germline V gene data show CDR1 as MNHEY and CDR2 as SVGAGI. V was clipped by 3 bases and J by 2 bases, with 11 bases between them. Time point here: late sampling 161 to 241 days after vaccination in three convalescent patients. Treatment: roughly 11-day PBMC culture with coronavirus spike peptide pools or control peptides (ViraFEST assay).

This clonotype was sampled from a human donor who had recovered from COVID-19. This sequence joins TRBV6-5 and TRBJ2-7; no clear D. The sequencing here drew on CD4+ T cells from blood, cultured in vitro, taken about 7 months after SARS-CoV-2 vaccination. Here the CDR3 DNA reads TGTGCCAGCAGTTATTCGCAGAGCCCCTACGAGCAGTACTTC. It translates to CASSYSQSPYEQYF.